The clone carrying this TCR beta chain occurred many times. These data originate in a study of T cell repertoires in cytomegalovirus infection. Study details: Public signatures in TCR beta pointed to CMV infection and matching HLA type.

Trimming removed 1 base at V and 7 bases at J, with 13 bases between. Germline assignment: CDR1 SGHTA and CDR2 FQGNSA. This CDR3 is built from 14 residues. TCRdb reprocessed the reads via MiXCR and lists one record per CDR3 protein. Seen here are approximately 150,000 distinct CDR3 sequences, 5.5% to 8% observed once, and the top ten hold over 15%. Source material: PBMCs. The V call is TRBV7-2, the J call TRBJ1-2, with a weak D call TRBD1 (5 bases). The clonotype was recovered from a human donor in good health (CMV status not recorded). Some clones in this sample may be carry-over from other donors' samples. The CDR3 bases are TGTGCCAGCAGCTTAGATCCAGGGAGGCCTGGCTACACCTTC. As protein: CASSLDPGRPGYTF.